Following are 9 T cell receptor beta chains from one sample sequenced in a study of chemoradiotherapy in HPV16-positive cancers. The method was immunoSEQ multiplex PCR; TCRdb's version includes in-frame clones alone and lacks a portion of them. The sample includes 550 to 800 clones, 90% to 95% seen only once; the top ten take roughly 6.2%. Sequenced here: tumor tissue, sampled from a patient who underwent chemoradiotherapy. These receptor sequences come from a human donor with HPV-associated anogenital cancer.

The genes are TRBV5-4 and TRBJ2-1; 8 bases match TRBD2. CDR3 length: 16 amino acids. Per the germline V gene, CDR1 is SGHNT and CDR2 is YYREEE (reference sequence). Losses at the gene ends were 0 bases for V and 2 bases for J; bases not matched to a gene: 4. In nucleotides, the CDR3 is TGTGCCAGCAGCTTGGGTGGTAGCGGGGCCTACAATGAGCAGTTCTTC. Protein product: CASSLGGSGAYNEQFF.

This chain uses TRBV9 with TRBJ2-2, with D maybe TRBD2 (5 bases). Germline assignment: CDR1 SGDLS and CDR2 YYNGEE. Trimming removed 0 bases from V and 0 bases from J, with 12 bases in between. This CDR3 is 17 amino acids long. The CDR3 DNA follows: TGTGCCAGCAGCGTAGCTCTAGCCCGACCGAACACCGGGGAGCTGTTTTTT. Its protein product is CASSVALARPNTGELFF.

Only a few counts were recorded for this clone. The chain combines TRBV5-4 with TRBJ2-3; D may match TRBD1 or TRBD2 (6 bases each). Germline CDR1 SGHNT, CDR2 YYREEE (reference sequence). CDR3 length equals 14 residues. Deletions cut 4 bases from V and 0 bases from J, with 9 bases between. This CDR3 is CASSTGTSTDTQYF. CDR3 DNA sequence: TGTGCCAGCAGCACAGGGACTAGCACAGATACGCAGTATTTT.

V is TRBV30 and J is TRBJ2-5; D is uncertain. The DNA end is a closer match to TRBJ2-7, so the J assignment may be wrong. The CDR3 covers 13 residues. The germline V gene encodes CDR1 GTSNPN and CDR2 SVGIG (reference sequence). CDR3 sequence reads: CASIIMSSYEQYF. CDR3 bases: TGTGCCTCTATTATCATGAGCTCCTACGAGCAGTACTTC.

This chain joins TRBV6-5 and TRBJ2-3; possibly TRBD1 or TRBD2 for D (5 bases each). CDR3 length: 15 amino acids. V lost 5 bases and J lost 4, with 16 bases in between. Germline V gene lookup returns CDR1 MNHEY and CDR2 SVGAGI. In nucleotides, the CDR3 is TGTGCCAGCAGTCCGTTGGGACCTACGGCAGATACGCAGTATTTT. It is translated as CASSPLGPTADTQYF.

The V gene is TRBV25-1, the J gene TRBJ1-5; TRBD1 aligns across 8 bases. The V gene's germline CDR1 is MGHDK and CDR2 SYGVNS. The J segment lost 5 bases and the V segment lost 6 bases, leaving 15 bases of the junction unmatched. This CDR3 region has 17 residues. The CDR3 sequence is CASSTFLTQGEDQPQHF. Written as DNA, the CDR3 is TGTGCCAGCAGCACCTTTCTCACACAGGGGGAAGATCAGCCCCAGCATTTT.

There are a few counts of this clone. The rearrangement joins TRBV19 to TRBJ1-1; TRBD1 matches 7 bases. The CDR3 has 14 residues. The V and J ends lost 7 bases and 6 bases, in that order; junction bases with no gene match: 11. CDR1 is LNHDA and CDR2 is SQIVND in the germline V gene (reference sequence). CDR3 sequence: CASTLGTARSEAFF. CDR3 DNA: TGTGCCAGTACCCTAGGGACAGCACGGTCTGAAGCTTTCTTT.

The gene calls are TRBV5-6 and TRBJ2-7; 13 positions match TRBD2. Germline loops: CDR1 SGHDT, CDR2 YYEEEE. This CDR3 is built from 14 residues. After removal of 3 bases from V and 6 bases from J, the junction contained 3 bases not matched to a gene. The CDR3 spells CASSSGLAGFEQYF. The CDR3 DNA reads TGTGCCAGCAGCTCGGGACTAGCGGGGTTCGAGCAGTACTTC.

The genes are TRBV5-6 and TRBJ1-1, with D maybe TRBD1 (5 bases). This CDR3 spans 15 amino acids. Between the trimmed V and J ends, which lost 4 bases and 1 base, there was a span of 14 bases. Germline CDR1 SGHDT, CDR2 YYEEEE. The CDR3 DNA sequence: TGTGCCAGCAGCGGCAGGGTGAGGGGGAACACTGAAGCTTTCTTT. This sequence encodes CASSGRVRGNTEAFF.